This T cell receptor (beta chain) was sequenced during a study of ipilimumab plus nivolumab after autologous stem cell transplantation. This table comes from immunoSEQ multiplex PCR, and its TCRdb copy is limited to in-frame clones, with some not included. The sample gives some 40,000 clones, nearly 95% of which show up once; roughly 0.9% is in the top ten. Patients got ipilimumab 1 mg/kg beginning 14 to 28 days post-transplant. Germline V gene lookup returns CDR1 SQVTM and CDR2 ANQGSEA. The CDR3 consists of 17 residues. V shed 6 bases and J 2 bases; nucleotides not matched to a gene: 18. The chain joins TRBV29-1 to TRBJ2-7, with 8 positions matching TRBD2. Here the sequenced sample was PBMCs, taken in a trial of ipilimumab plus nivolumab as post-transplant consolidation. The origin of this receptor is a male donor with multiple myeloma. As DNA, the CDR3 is TGCAGCGTAGTCCGGGGTGTAGTCAGCGGGAGCGCCTACGAGCAGTACTTC. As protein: CSVVRGVVSGSAYEQYF.